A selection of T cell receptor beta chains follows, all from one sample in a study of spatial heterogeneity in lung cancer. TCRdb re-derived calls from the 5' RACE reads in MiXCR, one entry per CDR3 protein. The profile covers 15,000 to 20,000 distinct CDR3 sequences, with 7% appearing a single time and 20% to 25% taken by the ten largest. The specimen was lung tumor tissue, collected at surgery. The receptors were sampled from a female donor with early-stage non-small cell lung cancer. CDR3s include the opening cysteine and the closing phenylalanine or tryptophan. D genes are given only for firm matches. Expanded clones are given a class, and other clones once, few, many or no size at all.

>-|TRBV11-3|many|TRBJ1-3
TGTGCCAGCAGCTTAAGATCTGGAAACACCATATATTTT
CASSLRSGNTIYF
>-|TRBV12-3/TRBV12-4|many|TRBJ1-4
TGTGCCAGCAGCTTACTGACAGGTGTTAATGAAAAACTGTTTTTT
CASSLLTGVNEKLFF
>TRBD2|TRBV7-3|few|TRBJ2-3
TGTGCCAGCAGCGAGGGGACTAGGGCGCAGTATTTT
CASSEGTRAQYF
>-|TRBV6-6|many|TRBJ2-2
TGTGCCAGCAGTACTACACCCCTGAACACCGGGGAGCTGTTTTTT
CASSTTPLNTGELFF
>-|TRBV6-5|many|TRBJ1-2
TGTGCCAGCAGTTACTTTTCTACAGGGTATGGCTACACCTTC
CASSYFSTGYGYTF
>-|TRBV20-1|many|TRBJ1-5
TGCAGTGCTAGAGCTTCAGGGTTCCAGCCCCAGCATTTT
CSARASGFQPQHF
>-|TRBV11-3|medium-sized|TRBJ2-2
TGTGCCAGCAGCTTGCAGGGGAGTTCCGGGGAGCTGTTTTTT
CASSLQGSSGELFF
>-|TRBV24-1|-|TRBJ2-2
TGTGCCACCACCAACGCAGGAGCCGGGGAGCTGTTTTTT
CATTNAGAGELFF
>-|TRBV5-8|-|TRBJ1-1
TGTGCCAGCAGCTTGCGCAGGGAAGCTTTCTTT
CASSLRREAFF
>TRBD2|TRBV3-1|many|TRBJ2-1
TGTGCCAGCAGCCATTCGGGGGGGACATATGAGCAGTTCTTC
CASSHSGGTYEQFF
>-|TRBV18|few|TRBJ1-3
TGTGCCAGCTCCACAACAGGGAACTCTGGAAACACCATATATTTT
CASSTTGNSGNTIYF
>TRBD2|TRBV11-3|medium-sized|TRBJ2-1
TGTGCCAGCAGCTTAGGAGCGGGAGCCCCCTACAATGAGCAGTTCTTC
CASSLGAGAPYNEQFF
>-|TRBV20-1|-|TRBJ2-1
TGCAGTGCTAGACCCGTCGACTGGAATGAGCAGTTCTTC
CSARPVDWNEQFF
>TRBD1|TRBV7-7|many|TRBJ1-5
TGTGCCAGCAGCAGGGGACAGGGGCAGACTGCGGAGCCCCAGCATTTT
CASSRGQGQTAEPQHF
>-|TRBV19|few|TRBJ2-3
TGTGCCAGTAGTATAGACATGAAAGGTACGCAGTATTTT
CASSIDMKGTQYF
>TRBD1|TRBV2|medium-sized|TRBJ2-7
TGTGCCAGCAGCTCCGGGACAGGGGAAAGGGAGCAGTACTTC
CASSSGTGEREQYF
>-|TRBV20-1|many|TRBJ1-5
TGCAGTGCTATTGACAGTAATAGCAATCAGCCCCAGCATTTT
CSAIDSNSNQPQHF
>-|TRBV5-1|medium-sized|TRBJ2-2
TGCGCCAGCAGCGCAGGGACAGCGGGCGGGGAGCTGTTTTTT
CASSAGTAGGELFF
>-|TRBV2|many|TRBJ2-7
TGTGCCAGCAGTGAAGAATACGAGCAGTACTTC
CASSEEYEQYF
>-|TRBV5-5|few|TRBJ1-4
TGTGCCAGCACCCCAGTTGCAACTAATGAAAAACTGTTTTTT
CASTPVATNEKLFF
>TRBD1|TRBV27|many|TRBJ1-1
TGTGCCAGCAGTTCAGGGGGAAACACTGAAGCTTTCTTT
CASSSGGNTEAFF
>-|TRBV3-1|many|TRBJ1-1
TGTGCCAGCAGCTCAAGCACTGAAGCTTTCTTT
CASSSSTEAFF
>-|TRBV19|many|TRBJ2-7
TGTGCCAGTAGTATGACGGATAGTCCTACGCAGCAGTACTTC
CASSMTDSPTQQYF
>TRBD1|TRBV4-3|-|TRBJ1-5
TGCGCCAGCAGCCAGCCCGGACAGGGAAGCAATCAGCCCCAGCATTTT
CASSQPGQGSNQPQHF
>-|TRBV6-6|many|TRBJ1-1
TGTGCCAGCAGCCGGGAATGGGCTTTCTTT
CASSREWAFF
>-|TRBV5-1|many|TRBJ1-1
TGCGCCAGCACCCCCCGGGGGGCCATGAACACTGAAGCTTTCTTT
CASTPRGAMNTEAFF
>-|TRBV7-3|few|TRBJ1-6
TGTGCCAGCAGCTTAAGTAGGGGTCCTAATTCACCCCTCCACTTT
CASSLSRGPNSPLHF